This T cell receptor (beta chain) is drawn from a study of T cell responses to AZD1222 COVID-19 vaccine (dated by TCRdb to the early 2020s). Looking at the study overall: AZD1222 recipients given second doses at about 4 weeks or at about 12 weeks were pooled, since spike-specific TCR depth and breadth were not found to differ between the two schedules. Trial participants were enrolled into age subgroups of 18-55, 56-69 and 70-plus years, which contained around 140, 26 and 57 TCR-sequenced participants, respectively. A total of 233 trial participants underwent TCR sequencing, of whom 207 had received two doses of AZD1222 and about 26 had received two doses of the MenACWY control vaccine.

On this clone itself: No cognate antigen has been identified for it. No base qualities exist here, and no much larger clone lies one base off it.

The research as a whole found: Only a handful of AZD1222 recipients were SARS-CoV-2 seropositive at baseline, limiting conclusions about previously exposed vaccinees. Reportedly, almost half of the unique spike-specific TCRs recognized epitopes lying outside the regions that are mutated in the B.1.351 and B.1.1.7 variants. A significant rise in spike-specific TCR breadth and depth was observed after two AZD1222 doses relative to day 0 and relative to MenACWY recipients. Because no day 14 peak-response samples were available, repertoires were characterized only after the peak T cell response. CD4 TCRs associated with the vaccine covered the entire spike protein, and the dominant responses were in regions 160-218 and 743-854. In the small 56-69-year group, the increase in depth fell short of significance, most likely because of low power. Most participants were white British and females outnumbered males, and the authors suggested that clonal diversity may have been underestimated.

The CDR3 regions of human TCRbeta chains were analyzed by immunosequencing. The study's processing was this. Repertoire TCRs were matched against a reference library of SARS-CoV-2-specific TCRs generated with the MIRA antigen-specificity platform. Breadth was defined as the fraction of unique TCRs that were SARS-CoV-2-associated. Depth was defined as the fraction of total T cells that were SARS-CoV-2-associated. Using the MIRA data, each spike-specific TCR was assigned both to the spike region to which the TCR was reactive and to a CD4 or CD8 class. Log10-transformed breadth and depth values were compared by one-way ANOVA with Sidak's multiple comparisons tests. Imported from immuneACCESS, the table was reduced by TCRdb to in-frame sequences with V and J called. These copies leave out some clones; in studies compared against another copy, an unresolved V gene accounts for under half, and the cause of the remainder is not known. V, J and clone size derive from that table, while D and trimming were established from the DNA sequence. This sample has more than 150,000 clones in its table, and just under 90% of those were observed once. The top ten hold around 5.8% of the sample.

The time point label, read with the paper, signifies: baseline before first vaccination. Samples from vaccinated people were obtained from the UK trials COV001 and COV002, which included a single-blind randomized controlled phase 2/3 trial of AZD1222 (ChAdOx1 nCoV-19) in healthy adults. For TCRbeta chain sequencing, PBMC samples were collected from trial participants at day 0 and at day 28 after the second dose. From its cysteine to its phenylalanine, the CDR3 spans 17 amino acids. Just the 51-base CDR3 DNA is kept, in frame starting at base 1. CDR1 and CDR2, looked up from the germline V gene, are LGHNA and YNFKEQ. The V end gives up 1 base and the J end 1 base, leaving 7 bases in the junction not matched to a gene.

This receptor was obtained from an adult in good health. Recombination connected TRBV4-2 to TRBJ2-3, with 8 bases matching TRBD2. The input for sequencing was peripheral blood, taken on day 0 of AZD1222 vaccination. The sequence in DNA is TGTGCCAGCAGCCAAGGGTGGTCGGGAGGGGGCACAGATACGCAGTATTTT. Its amino acids are CASSQGWSGGGTDTQYF.